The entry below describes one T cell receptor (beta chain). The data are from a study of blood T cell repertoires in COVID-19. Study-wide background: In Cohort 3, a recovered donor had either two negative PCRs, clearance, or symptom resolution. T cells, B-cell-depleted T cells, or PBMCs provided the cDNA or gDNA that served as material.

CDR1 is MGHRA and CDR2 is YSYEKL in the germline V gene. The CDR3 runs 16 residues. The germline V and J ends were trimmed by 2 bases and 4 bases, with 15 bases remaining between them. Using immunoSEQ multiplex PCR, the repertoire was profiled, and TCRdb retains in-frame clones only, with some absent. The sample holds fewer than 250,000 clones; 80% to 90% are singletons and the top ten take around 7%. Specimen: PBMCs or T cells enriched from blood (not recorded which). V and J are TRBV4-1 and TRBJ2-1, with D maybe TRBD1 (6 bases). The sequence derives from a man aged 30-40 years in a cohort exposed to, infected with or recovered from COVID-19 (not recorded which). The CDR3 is CASSQRGDTVYNEQFF. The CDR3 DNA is TGCGCCAGCAGCCAACGAGGGGACACCGTTTACAATGAGCAGTTCTTC.